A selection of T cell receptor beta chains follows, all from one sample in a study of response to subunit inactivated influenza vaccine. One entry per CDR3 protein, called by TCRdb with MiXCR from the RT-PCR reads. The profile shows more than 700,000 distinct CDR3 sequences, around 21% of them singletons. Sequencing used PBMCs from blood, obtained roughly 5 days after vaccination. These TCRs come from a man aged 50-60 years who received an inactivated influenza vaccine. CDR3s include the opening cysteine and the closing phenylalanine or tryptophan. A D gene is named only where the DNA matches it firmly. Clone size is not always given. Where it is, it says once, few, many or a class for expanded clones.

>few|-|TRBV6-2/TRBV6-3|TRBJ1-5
CASSYYNIGVVQPQHF
TGTGCCAGCAGTTACTACAACATCGGGGTGGTTCAGCCCCAGCATTTT
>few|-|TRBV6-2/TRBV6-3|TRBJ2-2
CASSYWGTGELFF
TGTGCCAGCAGTTATTGGGGCACCGGGGAGCTGTTTTTT
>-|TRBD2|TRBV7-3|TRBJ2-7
CAFSLTPAGLAGGRYEQYF
TGTGCCTTCAGTTTAACCCCAGCGGGACTAGCGGGAGGAAGGTACGAGCAGTACTTC
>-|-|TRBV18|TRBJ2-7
CASSPLLSYEQYF
TGTGCCAGCTCACCACTACTGAGCTACGAGCAGTACTTC
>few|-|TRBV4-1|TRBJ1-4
CASSQNLDEKLFF
TGCGCCAGCAGCCAAAATTTGGATGAAAAACTGTTTTTT
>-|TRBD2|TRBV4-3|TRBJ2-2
CASSQDQGGTSGLTGELFF
TGCGCCAGCAGCCAAGATCAAGGGGGGACTAGCGGTTTAACCGGGGAGCTGTTTTTT
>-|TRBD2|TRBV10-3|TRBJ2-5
CAISEGGLAGETQYF
TGTGCCATCAGTGAAGGGGGACTAGCGGGAGAGACCCAGTACTTC
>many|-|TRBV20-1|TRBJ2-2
CSARDLRTGELFF
TGCAGTGCTAGAGATCTCCGAACCGGGGAGCTGTTTTTT
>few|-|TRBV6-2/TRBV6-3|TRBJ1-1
CASSFLGRSITEAFF
TGTGCCAGCAGTTTCCTTGGGCGGAGCATCACTGAAGCTTTCTTT
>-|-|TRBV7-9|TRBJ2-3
CASSQVGGDNLQYF
TGTGCCAGCAGCCAAGTAGGGGGGGACAATCTACAGTATTTT
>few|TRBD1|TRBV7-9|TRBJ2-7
CASLDRGTYEQYF
TGTGCCAGTTTAGACAGGGGGACATACGAGCAGTACTTC
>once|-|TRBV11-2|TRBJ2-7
CASGRLDYEQYF
TGTGCCAGCGGACGACTTGACTACGAGCAGTACTTC
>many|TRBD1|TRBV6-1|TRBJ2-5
CASSEFSGQGRETQYF
TGTGCCAGCAGTGAGTTCTCCGGACAGGGGAGAGAGACCCAGTACTTC
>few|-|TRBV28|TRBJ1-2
CASSLSSRSRGYTF
TGTGCCAGCAGTTTATCGAGTAGGAGCAGGGGCTACACCTTC
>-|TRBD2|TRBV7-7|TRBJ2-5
CASSLQTSGSQETQYF
TGTGCCAGCAGCTTACAAACTAGCGGGTCCCAAGAGACCCAGTACTTC
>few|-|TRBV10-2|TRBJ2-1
CASWLDPYNEQFF
TGCGCCAGCTGGCTGGACCCCTACAATGAGCAGTTCTTC
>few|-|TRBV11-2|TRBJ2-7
CASSLLMSYEQYF
TGTGCCAGCAGCTTACTAATGTCCTACGAGCAGTACTTC
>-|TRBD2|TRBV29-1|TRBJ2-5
CSVRRGLASQETQYF
TGCAGCGTAAGGAGGGGACTAGCGTCACAAGAGACCCAGTACTTC
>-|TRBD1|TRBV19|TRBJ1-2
CASSIGTGGTNYGYTF
TGTGCCAGTAGTATTGGTACAGGGGGCACCAACTATGGCTACACCTTC
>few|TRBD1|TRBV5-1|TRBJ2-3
CASREPEGQGTDTQYF
TGCGCCAGCAGAGAACCGGAGGGACAGGGCACAGATACGCAGTATTTT
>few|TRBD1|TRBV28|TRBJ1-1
CASSSGQRLMNTEAFF
TGTGCCAGCAGTTCGGGACAGCGACTAATGAACACTGAAGCTTTCTTT
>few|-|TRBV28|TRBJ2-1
CASSVGPAEQFF
TGTGCCAGCAGTGTCGGGCCGGCCGAGCAGTTCTTC
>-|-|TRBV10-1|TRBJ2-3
CASREGPSTDTQYF
TGCGCCAGCAGAGAGGGGCCTAGCACAGATACGCAGTATTTT
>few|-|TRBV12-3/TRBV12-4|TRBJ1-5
CASSTGTPGPQHF
TGTGCCAGCAGCACAGGTACCCCTGGGCCCCAGCATTTT
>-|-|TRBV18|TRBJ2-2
CASSPPQDSRVGELFF
TGTGCCAGCTCACCACCTCAGGACTCTCGCGTTGGGGAGCTGTTTTTT
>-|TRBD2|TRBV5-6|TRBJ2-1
CASSLAPSGGYNEQFF
TGTGCCAGCAGCTTGGCCCCTAGCGGGGGATACAATGAGCAGTTCTTC
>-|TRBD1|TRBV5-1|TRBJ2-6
CASSTGTGGSGANVLTF
TGCGCCAGCAGCACAGGGACAGGTGGCTCTGGGGCCAACGTCCTGACTTTC
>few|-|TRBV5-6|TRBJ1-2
CASSLQGSYGYTF
TGTGCCAGCAGCTTGCAGGGGAGCTATGGCTACACCTTC
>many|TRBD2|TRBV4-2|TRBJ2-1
CASSQEVGGGSYNEQFF
TGTGCCAGCAGCCAAGAGGTTGGCGGGGGCTCCTACAATGAGCAGTTCTTC
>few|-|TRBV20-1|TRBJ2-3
CSTGRALRDTQYF
TGCAGTACAGGGAGGGCCCTGCGAGATACGCAGTATTTT
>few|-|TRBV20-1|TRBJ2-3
CSVEWGPGDTQYF
TGCAGCGTCGAGTGGGGGCCGGGGGATACGCAGTATTTT
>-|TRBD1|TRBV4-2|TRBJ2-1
CASSQWDRGTNEQFF
TGTGCCAGCAGCCAATGGGACAGGGGGACCAATGAGCAGTTCTTC
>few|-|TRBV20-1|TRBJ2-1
CSARANDRSLNEQFF
TGCAGTGCTAGAGCAAATGACAGGTCCCTCAATGAGCAGTTCTTC
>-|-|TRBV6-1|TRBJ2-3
CATAPLAGTDTQYF
TGTGCCACCGCTCCACTAGCAGGCACAGATACGCAGTATTTT
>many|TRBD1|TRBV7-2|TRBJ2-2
CASSHRQGYTGELFF
TGTGCCAGCAGCCATCGACAGGGTTATACCGGGGAGCTGTTTTTT
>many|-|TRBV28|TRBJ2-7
CASSRSTLPRQYF
TGTGCCAGCAGTCGATCGACTCTACCAAGGCAGTACTTC
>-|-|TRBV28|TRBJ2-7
CASSLSKIGVSYEQYF
TGTGCCAGCAGTTTATCGAAGATCGGCGTCTCCTACGAGCAGTACTTC
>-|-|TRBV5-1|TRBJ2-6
CASSSRPKGAGANVLTF
TGCGCCAGCAGCAGCCGACCTAAGGGGGCTGGGGCCAACGTCCTGACTTTC
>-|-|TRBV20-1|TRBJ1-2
CSARARQDRTLRLEYGYTF
TGCAGTGCTAGAGCGCGACAGGACAGAACGTTAAGACTTGAGTATGGCTACACCTTC
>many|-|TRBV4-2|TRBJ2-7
CASSQDPGHEQYF
TGTGCCAGCAGCCAAGATCCCGGGCATGAGCAGTACTTC
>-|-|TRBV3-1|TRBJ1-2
CASSQDWQVSGYTF
TGTGCCAGCAGCCAAGATTGGCAGGTTAGCGGCTACACCTTC
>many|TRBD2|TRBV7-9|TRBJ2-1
CASSLGKLAGDYNEQFF
TGTGCCAGCAGCTTAGGTAAACTAGCGGGAGACTACAATGAGCAGTTCTTC
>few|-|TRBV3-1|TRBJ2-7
CASSHERYEQYF
TGTGCCAGCAGCCACGAGCGTTACGAGCAGTACTTC
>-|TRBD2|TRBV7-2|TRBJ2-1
CASSLAAVRLAVRDSYNEQFF
TGTGCCAGCAGCTTAGCGGCGGTTCGGCTAGCGGTTAGAGACTCCTACAATGAGCAGTTCTTC
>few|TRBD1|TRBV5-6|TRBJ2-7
CASSWTGRSYEQYF
TGTGCCAGCAGCTGGACAGGGAGGTCCTACGAGCAGTACTTC
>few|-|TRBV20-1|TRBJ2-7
CSATGTVNPYEQYF
TGCAGTGCTACCGGGACCGTTAACCCCTACGAGCAGTACTTC
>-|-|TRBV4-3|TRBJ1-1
CASSQERSINTEAFF
TGCGCCAGCAGCCAAGAGCGCAGTATAAACACTGAAGCTTTCTTT
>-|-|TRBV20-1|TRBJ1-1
CSARRQVATEAFF
TGCAGTGCTCGGAGACAGGTGGCCACTGAAGCTTTCTTT
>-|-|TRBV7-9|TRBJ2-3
CASSPNDYRNPDTQYF
TGTGCCAGCAGCCCCAATGACTACCGAAACCCAGATACGCAGTATTTT
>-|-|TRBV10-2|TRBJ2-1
CASSETGTIYNEQFF
TGCGCCAGCAGTGAAACCGGGACAATATACAATGAGCAGTTCTTC
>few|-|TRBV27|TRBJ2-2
CASSTRPEAGELFF
TGTGCCAGCAGCACCCGCCCGGAAGCCGGGGAGCTGTTTTTT
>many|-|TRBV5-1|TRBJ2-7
CASSSVSTYEQYF
TGCGCCAGCAGCTCGGTGAGCACCTACGAGCAGTACTTC
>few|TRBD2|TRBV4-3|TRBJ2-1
CASSEGRTSGRLGNEQFF
TGCGCCAGCAGCGAAGGCCGGACTAGCGGGAGGCTTGGCAATGAGCAGTTCTTC
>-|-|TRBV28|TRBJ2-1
CASRKWSIGEQFF
TGTGCCAGCCGAAAGTGGTCTATCGGTGAGCAGTTCTTC
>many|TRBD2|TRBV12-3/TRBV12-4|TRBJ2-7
CASSPPIAGGPNEQYF
TGTGCCAGCAGTCCGCCCATAGCGGGGGGGCCCAACGAGCAGTACTTC
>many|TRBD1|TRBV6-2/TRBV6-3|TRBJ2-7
CASSYSILEGQGNYEQYF
TGTGCCAGCAGTTACTCGATTTTAGAGGGACAGGGGAACTACGAGCAGTACTTC
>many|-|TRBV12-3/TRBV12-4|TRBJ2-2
CASSPRQETGELFF
TGTGCCAGCAGCCCCCGACAGGAGACCGGGGAGCTGTTTTTT
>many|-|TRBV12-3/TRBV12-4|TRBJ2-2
CASSSDSGELFF
TGTGCCAGCAGCTCGGACTCCGGGGAGCTGTTTTTT
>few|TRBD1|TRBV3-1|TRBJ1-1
CASSRTGSNTEAFF
TGTGCCAGCAGCCGGACAGGGAGTAACACTGAAGCTTTCTTT
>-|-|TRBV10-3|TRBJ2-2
CAISELAQHNTGELFF
TGTGCCATCAGTGAGTTAGCCCAACATAACACCGGGGAGCTGTTTTTT